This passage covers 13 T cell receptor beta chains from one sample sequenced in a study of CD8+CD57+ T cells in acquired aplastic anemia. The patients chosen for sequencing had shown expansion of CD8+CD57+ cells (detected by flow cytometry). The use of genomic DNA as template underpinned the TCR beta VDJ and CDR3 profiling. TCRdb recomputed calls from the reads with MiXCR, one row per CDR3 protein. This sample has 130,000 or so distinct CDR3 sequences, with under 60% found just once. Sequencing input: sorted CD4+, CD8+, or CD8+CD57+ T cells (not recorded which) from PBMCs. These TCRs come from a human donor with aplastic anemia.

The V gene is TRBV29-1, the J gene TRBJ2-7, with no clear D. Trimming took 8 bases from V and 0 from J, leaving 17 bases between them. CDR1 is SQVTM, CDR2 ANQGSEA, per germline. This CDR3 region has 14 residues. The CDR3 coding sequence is TGCAGCTTGGAAGGCCAGGCAAGCTCCTACGAGCAGTACTTC. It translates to CSLEGQASSYEQYF.

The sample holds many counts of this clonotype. CDR3 nucleotide sequence: TGTGCCAGCAGCTTATGGGTTCGTGGGGCCAACGTCCTGACTTTC. Translation: CASSLWVRGANVLTF. V is TRBV7-8 and J is TRBJ2-6; no definite D call. V dropped 2 bases and J dropped 3 bases, with 8 bases sitting between them. This CDR3 has 15 residues. CDR1 SGHVS and CDR2 FQNEAQ come from the germline V gene. Full variable domain (remainder filled in from reference TRBV7-8 and TRBJ2-6): GAGVSQSPRYKVAKRGQDVALRCDPISGHVSLFWYQQALGQGPEFLTYFQNEAQLDKSGLPSDRFFAERPEGSVSTLKIQRTQQEDSAVYLCASSLWVRGANVLTFGAGSRLTVL.

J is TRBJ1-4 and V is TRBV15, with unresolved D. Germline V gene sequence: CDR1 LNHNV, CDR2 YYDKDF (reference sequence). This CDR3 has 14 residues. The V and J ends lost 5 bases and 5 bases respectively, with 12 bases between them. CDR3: CATSVGGLNEKLFF. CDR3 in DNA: TGTGCCACCAGCGTAGGAGGGTTAAATGAAAAACTGTTTTTT.

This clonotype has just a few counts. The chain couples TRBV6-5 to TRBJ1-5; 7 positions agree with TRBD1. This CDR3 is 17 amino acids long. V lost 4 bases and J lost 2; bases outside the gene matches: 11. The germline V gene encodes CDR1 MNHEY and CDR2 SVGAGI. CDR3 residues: CASSFDRERPRNQPQHF. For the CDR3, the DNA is TGTGCCAGCAGTTTCGACAGGGAACGGCCACGCAATCAGCCCCAGCATTTT.

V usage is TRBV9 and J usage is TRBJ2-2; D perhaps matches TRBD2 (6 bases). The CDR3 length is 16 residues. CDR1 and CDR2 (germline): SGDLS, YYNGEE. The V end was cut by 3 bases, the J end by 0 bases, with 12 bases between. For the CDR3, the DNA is TGTGCCAGCAGCGCCTCCGGGACTGCGAACACCGGGGAGCTGTTTTTT. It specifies CASSASGTANTGELFF.

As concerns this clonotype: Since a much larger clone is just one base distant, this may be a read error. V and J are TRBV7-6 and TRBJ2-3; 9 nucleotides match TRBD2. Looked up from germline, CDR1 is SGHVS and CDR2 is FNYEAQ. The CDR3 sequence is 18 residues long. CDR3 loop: CASSLGTLAGGPIDTQCF. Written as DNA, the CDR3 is TGTGCCAGCAGCTTGGGGACCCTCGCGGGAGGGCCTATAGATACGCAGTGTTTT.

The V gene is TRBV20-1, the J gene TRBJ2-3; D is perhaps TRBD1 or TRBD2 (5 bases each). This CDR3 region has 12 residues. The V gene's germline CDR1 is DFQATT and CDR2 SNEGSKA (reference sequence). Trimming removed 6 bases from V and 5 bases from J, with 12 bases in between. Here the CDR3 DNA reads TGCAGTGCCCCCAAGAGGGGAGATACGCAGTATTTT. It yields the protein CSAPKRGDTQYF.

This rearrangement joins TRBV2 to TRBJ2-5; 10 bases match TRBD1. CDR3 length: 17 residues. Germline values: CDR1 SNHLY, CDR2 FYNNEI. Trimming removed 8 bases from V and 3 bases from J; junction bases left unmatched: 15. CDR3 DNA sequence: TGTGCCAGCTCTCGGCCGGGACAGGGGATGTGGGAAGAGACCCAGTACTTC. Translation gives CASSRPGQGMWEETQYF.

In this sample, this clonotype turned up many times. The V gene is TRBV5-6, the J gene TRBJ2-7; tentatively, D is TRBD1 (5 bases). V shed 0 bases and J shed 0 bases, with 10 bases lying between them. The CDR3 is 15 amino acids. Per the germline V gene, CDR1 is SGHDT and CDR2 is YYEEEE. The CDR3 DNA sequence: TGTGCCAGCAGCTTGGGACAGAAAAGCTCCTACGAGCAGTACTTC. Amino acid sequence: CASSLGQKSSYEQYF.

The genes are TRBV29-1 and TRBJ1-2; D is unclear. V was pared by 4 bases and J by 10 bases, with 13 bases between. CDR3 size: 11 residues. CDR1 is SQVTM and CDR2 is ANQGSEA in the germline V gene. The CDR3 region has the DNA TGCAGCGTTGTACAAAATGGGGACTACACCTTC. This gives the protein CSVVQNGDYTF. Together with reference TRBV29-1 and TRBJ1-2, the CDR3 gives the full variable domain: SAVISQKPSRDICQRGTSLTIQCQVDSQVTMMFWYRQQPGQSLTLIATANQGSEATYESGFVIDKFPISRPNLTFSTLTVSNMSPEDSSIYLCSVVQNGDYTFGSGTRLTVV.

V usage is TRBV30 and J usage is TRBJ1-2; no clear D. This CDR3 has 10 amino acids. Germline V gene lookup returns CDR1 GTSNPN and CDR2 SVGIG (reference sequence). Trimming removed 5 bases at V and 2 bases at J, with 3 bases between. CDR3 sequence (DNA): TGTGCCTGGCGGAACTATGGCTACACCTTC. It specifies CAWRNYGYTF.

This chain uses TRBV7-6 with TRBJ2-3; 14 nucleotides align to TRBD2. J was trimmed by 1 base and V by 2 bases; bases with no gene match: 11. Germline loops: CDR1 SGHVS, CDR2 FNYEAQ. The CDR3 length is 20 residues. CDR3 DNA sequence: TGTGCCAGCAGCTTAACCATACTCGGGACTAGCGGGAGCGGCACAGATACGCAGTATTTT. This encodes CASSLTILGTSGSGTDTQYF.

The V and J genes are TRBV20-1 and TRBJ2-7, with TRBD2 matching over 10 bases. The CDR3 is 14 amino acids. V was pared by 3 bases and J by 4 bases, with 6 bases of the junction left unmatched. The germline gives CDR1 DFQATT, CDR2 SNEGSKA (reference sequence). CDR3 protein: CSARGGTSVYEQYF. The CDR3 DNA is TGCAGTGCTAGGGGAGGGACTAGCGTTTACGAGCAGTACTTC.